These 29 T cell receptor beta chains share one sample of origin, sequenced in a study of spatial heterogeneity in lung cancer (dated by TCRdb to about 2019). The intended sense of this specimen's time point label: sample taken at primary tumor resection. For TCR sequencing, whole RNA was extracted from tumor and nontumor lung tissue, or from cryopreserved PBMC samples, and no cell sorting was done. Library generation was performed with 5' RACE. Sequencing was performed on a NextSeq 500. Using fastp at Q25 and MiXCR, TCRdb reprocessed the public reads and kept productive beta chains. Every distinct CDR3 protein forms one entry, paired with its most common genes and DNA. This sample lists some 12,000 distinct CDR3 sequences; approximately 6.2% were detected once. Of the sample, approximately 10% falls within the top ten clones. Here the sequenced sample was normal lung tissue next to the tumor, taken at surgery. The origin of the receptors is a male donor with early-stage non-small cell lung cancer.

Many counts were recorded for this clonotype. Within a library made for alpha chains, this beta chain is off target, and its count is uninformative. The chain links TRBV6-5 to TRBJ2-1; 9 bases map to TRBD2. Trimming took 7 bases from V and 6 from J; bases not matched to a gene: 10. CDR1 is MNHEY, CDR2 SVGAGI, per germline. CDR3 length equals 15 residues. Here the CDR3 reads CASTQDAGGRNEQFF. The CDR3 DNA reads TGTGCCAGCACCCAAGATGCGGGAGGGCGCAATGAGCAGTTCTTC.

This clonotype has a count of ten or more. Found in a library prepared for alpha chains, this beta chain is an off-target read, and its abundance has little meaning. The chain joins TRBV6-1 to TRBJ1-5, with a weak D call TRBD1 (5 bases). The CDR3 loop spans 18 amino acids. CDR1 and CDR2 (germline): MNHNS, SASEGT. V lost 3 bases and J lost 0, with 18 bases in between. CDR3 residues: CASSEGRGAGYSNQPQHF. CDR3 nucleotides: TGTGCCAGCAGTGAGGGAAGGGGCGCGGGATATAGCAATCAGCCCCAGCATTTT.

This clonotype was observed at least ten times. The library was prepared for alpha chains; this beta chain is a stray read, so its frequency means little. V usage is TRBV5-5 and J usage is TRBJ1-2; D gene unclear. V dropped 3 bases and J dropped 3 bases, with 3 bases sitting between them. Looked up from germline, CDR1 is SGHKS and CDR2 is YYEKEE (reference sequence). This CDR3 spans 11 amino acids. Here the CDR3 DNA reads TGTGCCAGCAGCTCCCACTATGGCTACACCTTC. It codes for CASSSHYGYTF. Full variable domain (rest looked up from reference TRBV5-5 and TRBJ1-2): DAGVTQSPTHLIKTRGQQVTLRCSPISGHKSVSWYQQVLGQGPQFIFQYYEKEERGRGNFPDRFSARQFPNYSSELNVNALLLGDSALYLCASSSHYGYTFGSGTRLTVV.

This clonotype was counted a few times. This beta chain turned up in a library designed for alpha chains; as an off-target read, its abundance says little. The chain employs TRBV12-3 or TRBV12-4 and TRBJ1-1, with 7 bases lining up with TRBD1. Trimming removed 6 bases from V and 11 bases from J; junction bases left unmatched: 15. The CDR3 loop spans 14 amino acids. This CDR3 reads CASSVTGDARDAFF. The CDR3 coding sequence is TGTGCCAGCAGCGTCACAGGGGACGCGCGTGATGCTTTCTTT.

This clonotype was seen ten or more times. The library was prepared for alpha chains; this beta chain is a stray read, so its frequency means little. The genes are TRBV6-5 and TRBJ2-7, with D possibly TRBD2 on 6 matching bases. The ends were cut back, 8 bases at V and 4 bases at J, with 9 bases in the middle. Germline CDR1 MNHEY, CDR2 SVGAGI. The CDR3 sequence is 11 residues long. This CDR3 is CASLRGYEQYF. The CDR3 DNA reads TGTGCCAGCCTACGGGGGTACGAGCAGTACTTC.

This clonotype was observed many times. The library was designed around alpha chains, so this beta chain is a stray read whose abundance carries little weight. The chain has TRBV12-3 or TRBV12-4 and TRBJ2-5; TRBD1 matches 9 bases. With 0 bases clipped from V and 3 bases from J, the junction kept 5 bases outside the gene matches. This CDR3 region has 16 residues. The CDR3 here is CASSLASGTGKETQYF. In DNA, the CDR3 is TGTGCCAGCAGTTTAGCGTCAGGGACAGGGAAAGAGACCCAGTACTTC.

This clonotype was counted ten times or more. This beta chain is an off-target read within a library intended for alpha chains, so its frequency means little. J is TRBJ2-3 and V is TRBV20-1, with TRBD2 as a possible D gene (6 bases). V was shortened by 6 bases and J by 6 bases, with 25 bases between the two germline ends. Germline V gene data show CDR1 as DFQATT and CDR2 as SNEGSKA (reference sequence). The CDR3 has 16 residues. Written as DNA, the CDR3 is TGCAGTGCCAATAGAGAGGGCGGGGCAGGCGGGGATACGCAGTATTTT. It is translated as CSANREGGAGGDTQYF.

The table lists this clonotype with a few counts. Because this beta chain is a stray read in a library intended to capture alpha chains, its abundance should not be given much weight. The CDR3 DNA is TGTGCCTGGAGTGCCCAGTGGGACGAGCAGTACTTC. The encoded protein is CAWSAQWDEQYF. The genes are TRBV30 and TRBJ2-7; D uncertain. This CDR3 has 12 residues. With 1 base removed from V and 5 bases from J, the gap between germline ends came to 9 bases. Germline assignment: CDR1 GTSNPN and CDR2 SVGIG (reference sequence).

This clonotype is medium-sized in the sample. Because this beta chain is a stray read in a library intended to capture alpha chains, its abundance should not be given much weight. The J gene is TRBJ2-2, the V gene TRBV7-9; D gene unclear. The CDR3 runs 13 residues. V lost 8 bases, J lost 0 bases, and 7 bases lay in between. Germline CDR1 is SEHNR and CDR2 is FQNEAQ (reference sequence). Here the CDR3 DNA reads TGTGCCAGCGATCTAGCGAACACCGGGGAGCTGTTTTTT. This codes for CASDLANTGELFF.

This clonotype came up many times. Since the library was made to target alpha chains, this beta chain is a stray read and its abundance is not meaningful. The chain recombines TRBV10-2 with TRBJ2-2; D is undetermined. The germline V and J ends were trimmed by 6 bases and 3 bases, with 2 bases remaining between them. The CDR3 spans 11 residues. Germline CDR1 WSHSY, CDR2 SAAADI. The CDR3 DNA sequence: TGCGCCAGCAGCGACACCGGGGAGCTGTTTTTT. Its translation: CASSDTGELFF.

This clonotype was observed a handful of times. Since it is a stray read in a library aimed at alpha chains, this beta chain has a size that is not meaningful. This chain links TRBV3-1 with TRBJ2-7; TRBD2 agrees at 12 bases. This CDR3 comprises 14 residues. The V gene end was trimmed by 5 bases and the J gene end by 5 bases; junction bases not matched to a gene: 4. Germline V gene sequence: CDR1 LGHDT, CDR2 YNNKEL (reference sequence). The CDR3 loop reads CASSWTSGTDEQYF. CDR3 sequence (DNA): TGTGCCAGCAGCTGGACTAGCGGGACGGACGAGCAGTACTTC.

This clonotype has a handful of counts. A library made for alpha chains picked up this beta chain off target, so its size means little. This chain connects TRBV20-1 to TRBJ1-2; D unclear. Germline values: CDR1 DFQATT, CDR2 SNEGSKA (reference sequence). The V end lost 1 base, the J end lost 4 bases, and 10 bases lay between the germline ends. CDR3 length: 13 residues. CDR3 DNA sequence: TGCAGTGCTAGAGTAGGGCTCAGCTATGGCTACACCTTC. The encoded protein is CSARVGLSYGYTF.

A word on this clonotype: This beta chain is off target for a library built for alpha chains, so its abundance means little. The V gene is TRBV7-2, the J gene TRBJ1-5, with D perhaps TRBD1 (6 bases). Germline V gene sequence: CDR1 SGHTA, CDR2 FQGNSA. The CDR3 runs 15 residues. V was trimmed by 9 bases and J by 2 bases, leaving 17 bases between them. This CDR3 reads CARGAIGGGNQPQHF. In DNA form, the CDR3 reads TGTGCCAGGGGGGCTATCGGAGGCGGCAATCAGCCCCAGCATTTT.

This clonotype rates as large. This beta chain was picked up by a library intended for alpha chains and is off target, so its count carries little meaning. The rearrangement uses TRBV10-3 and TRBJ2-7, with D perhaps given as TRBD1 or TRBD2 (5 bases each). Germline V gene lookup returns CDR1 ENHRY and CDR2 SYGVKD. The CDR3 is 15 amino acids. Trimming left V 0 bases short and J 7 bases short, with 16 bases between. The CDR3 DNA reads as TGTGCCATCAGTGAGTCGCGCCGGGACCACTGGGAGCAGTACTTC. Protein product: CAISESRRDHWEQYF.

This clonotype was picked up many times. This beta chain came through as a stray read in a library set up for alpha chains, and its size says little. The chain is built from TRBV7-9 and TRBJ2-1, with no clear D. CDR1 SEHNR and CDR2 FQNEAQ come from the germline V gene (reference sequence). V shed 2 bases and J shed 2 bases, with 13 bases lying between them. The CDR3 length is 16 residues. For the CDR3, the DNA is TGTGCCAGCAGCTTACAATTCTCGTTAACCTACAATGAGCAGTTCTTC. Its protein is CASSLQFSLTYNEQFF. The variable domain in full, with the rest retrieved from reference TRBV7-9 and TRBJ2-1, is DTGVSQNPRHKITKRGQNVTFRCDPISEHNRLYWYRQTLGQGPEFLTYFQNEAQLEKSRLLSDRFSAERPKGSFSTLEIQRTEQGDSAMYLCASSLQFSLTYNEQFFGPGTRLTVL.

This clonotype was recorded many times. Since it is a stray read in a library aimed at alpha chains, this beta chain has a size that is not meaningful. The chain has TRBV6-2 or TRBV6-3 and TRBJ2-7; no reliable D call. Germline V gene sequence: CDR1 MNHEY, CDR2 SVGEGT. Trimming stripped 4 bases from V and 0 bases from J, with 10 bases between. The CDR3 has 14 amino acids. The CDR3 DNA reads as TGTGCCAGCAGTTCCGAGTCTCCCTCCTACGAGCAGTACTTC. Protein product: CASSSESPSYEQYF.

There are many counts of this clonotype. The library was designed around alpha chains, so this beta chain is a stray read whose abundance carries little weight. The rearrangement joins TRBV6-1 to TRBJ2-2; D unclear. V lost 5 bases and J lost 1, with 11 bases in between. Germline V lookup: CDR1 MNHNS, CDR2 SASEGT. CDR3 length equals 15 residues. The CDR3 nucleotides are TGTGCCAGCAGTCGGGTTTTGGGGAACACCGGGGAGCTGTTTTTT. Translating gives CASSRVLGNTGELFF.

This clonotype has ten or more counts. This beta chain slipped into a library made for alpha chains as a stray read, so its size is not meaningful. The rearrangement joins TRBV4-2 to TRBJ2-1, with 7 bases lining up with TRBD1. CDR3 length: 15 residues. Looked up from germline, CDR1 is LGHNA and CDR2 is YNFKEQ. J lost 8 bases, V lost 1 base, and 8 bases had no gene match. CDR3 loop: CASSQVGQVEDEQFF. CDR3 DNA sequence: TGTGCCAGCAGCCAAGTTGGACAGGTGGAGGATGAGCAGTTCTTC.

This clonotype showed up many times. The library was prepared for alpha chains; this beta chain is a stray read, so its frequency means little. The V call is TRBV4-1, the J call TRBJ2-1, with 10 bases lining up with TRBD2. V lost 0 bases and J lost 7; bases outside the gene matches: 12. Per germline, CDR1 MGHRA and CDR2 YSYEKL. The CDR3 extends over 18 amino acids. CDR3 loop: CASSQEGGASGSRNEQFF. Here the CDR3 DNA reads TGCGCCAGCAGCCAAGAGGGTGGGGCTAGCGGGAGTCGAAATGAGCAGTTCTTC.

Judged by abundance, this clonotype is medium-sized. Little can be read into the size of this beta chain, an off-target read in a library designed for alpha chains. CDR3: CASSVRGDNSPLHF. The CDR3 DNA reads as TGTGCCAGCAGCGTCAGGGGTGATAATTCACCCCTCCACTTT. V usage is TRBV9 and J usage is TRBJ1-6, with D possibly TRBD1 on 6 matching bases. Germline CDR1 and CDR2: SGDLS and YYNGEE. Trimming left V 2 bases short and J 5 bases short, with 8 bases between. The CDR3 extends over 14 amino acids.

This clonotype was counted ten times or more. This beta chain is an unintended read in a library built for alpha chains; its size means little. This chain connects TRBV30 to TRBJ2-3, with D unresolved. The germline CDR1 and CDR2 sequences are GTSNPN and SVGIG (reference sequence). This CDR3 has 13 residues. Trimming shortened V by 2 bases and J by 4 bases, and 10 bases separated the two germline ends. CDR3 residues: CAWSPGTSDTQYF. The CDR3 DNA sequence: TGTGCCTGGAGTCCCGGCACTTCAGATACGCAGTATTTT.

In its sample, this clonotype ranks as medium-sized. In a library made to pick up alpha chains, this beta chain is a stray read with a size that means little. This sequence joins TRBV7-2 and TRBJ1-5; 10 positions match TRBD1. CDR1 and CDR2 from the germline V gene are SGHTA and FQGNSA. This CDR3 region has 17 residues. V trimming: 4 bases; J trimming: 2 bases; junction bases outside the gene matches: 8. The CDR3 DNA reads TGTGCCAGCAGCTCTAGGAGCGGGACAGGGGGCAATCAGCCCCAGCATTTT. The encoded protein is CASSSRSGTGGNQPQHF.

This clonotype appeared many times. This beta chain is an unintended read in a library built for alpha chains; its size means little. V is TRBV5-1 and J is TRBJ1-1; perhaps TRBD1 as D (5 bases). Trimming shortened V by 4 bases and J by 7 bases, and 14 bases separated the two germline ends. The CDR3 totals 13 residues. Germline assignment: CDR1 SGHRS and CDR2 YFSETQ. DNA of the CDR3: TGCGCCAGCAGCCACGGACACGGGGATGAAGCTTTCTTT. Protein: CASSHGHGDEAFF.

This clonotype was counted between two and nine times. This beta chain is a stray sequence in a library constructed for alpha chains; its clone size is not meaningful. The chain has TRBV20-1 and TRBJ2-2; 7 nucleotides agree with TRBD1. Germline V gene lookup returns CDR1 DFQATT and CDR2 SNEGSKA (reference sequence). The CDR3 contains 15 residues. V was clipped by 1 base and J by 2 bases; unmatched bases: 4. CDR3 bases: TGCAGTGCTAGAGCTGGGACAGCAAACACCGGGGAGCTGTTTTTT. It specifies CSARAGTANTGELFF.

This clonotype has ten or more counts. This beta chain is off target for a library built for alpha chains, so its abundance means little. V is TRBV6-1 and J is TRBJ2-7; the match to TRBD1 covers 10 bases. The CDR3 has 16 amino acids. V shed 0 bases, J shed 9 bases, and the junction held 11 bases outside the gene matches. Germline V CDR1 and CDR2: MNHNS, SASEGT. CDR3 sequence: CASSEAGGTGERGQYF. CDR3 nucleotides: TGTGCCAGCAGTGAAGCAGGGGGGACAGGGGAACGCGGGCAGTACTTC.

Regarding this clonotype: A library made for alpha chains picked up this beta chain off target, so its size means little. The chain links TRBV6-5 to TRBJ1-4; 11 bases line up with TRBD1. Germline V gene data show CDR1 as MNHEY and CDR2 as SVGAGI. V shed 6 bases and J 7 bases; nucleotides not matched to a gene: 7. This CDR3 has 15 residues. The CDR3 loop reads CASSIGQGAFEKLFF. The CDR3 DNA reads as TGTGCCAGCAGCATCGGACAGGGGGCATTTGAAAAACTGTTTTTT.

About this clonotype: Because the library targeted alpha chains, this beta chain is an off-target read whose size means little. The V gene is TRBV7-2, the J gene TRBJ2-3; D might be TRBD1 (5 bases). The CDR3 consists of 13 residues. From germline, CDR1 is SGHTA and CDR2 FQGNSA. V lost 5 bases, J lost 8 bases, and 14 bases lay in between. The CDR3 nucleotides are TGTGCCAGCAGCACTCAGGGTCCGAGTACGCAGTATTTT. The encoded protein is CASSTQGPSTQYF. Complete variable domain (other parts from reference TRBV7-2 and TRBJ2-3): GAGVSQSPSNKVTEKGKDVELRCDPISGHTALYWYRQSLGQGLEFLIYFQGNSAPDKSGLPSDRFSAERTGGSVSTLTIQRTQQEDSAVYLCASSTQGPSTQYFGPGTRLTVL.

This clonotype was seen at least ten times. Since it is a stray read in a library aimed at alpha chains, this beta chain has a size that is not meaningful. The chain couples TRBV24-1 to TRBJ1-1; TRBD1 agrees at 9 bases. The CDR3 is 13 residues long. The V gene's germline CDR1 is KGHDR and CDR2 SFDVKD. V was pared by 3 bases and J by 7 bases, with 2 bases of the junction left unmatched. CDR3 in DNA: TGTGCCACCAGTGATCGACAGGGGGGTGAAGCTTTCTTT. It codes for CATSDRQGGEAFF.

This clonotype was seen many times. This beta chain is a stray sequence in a library constructed for alpha chains; its clone size is not meaningful. This rearrangement joins TRBV6-5 to TRBJ2-7, with D tentatively TRBD2 (6 bases). V lost 5 bases to trimming and J lost 7 bases, with 15 bases between them. Germline V gene lookup returns CDR1 MNHEY and CDR2 SVGAGI. The CDR3 contains 13 residues. Here the CDR3 reads CASSPPGAREQYF. Written as DNA, the CDR3 is TGTGCCAGCAGTCCCCCGGGAGCCCGAGAGCAGTACTTC.